The entry that follows covers one T cell receptor beta chain sequence. Its binding antigen is unknown. No base quality values were provided; no much bigger clone lies one nucleotide off. The record originates from a study of cytomegalovirus exposure and HLA in healthy donors (dated by TCRdb to the late 2010s). Background on the whole study: According to an earlier analysis of around 600 of the donors, about 179 million T cells yielded roughly 110 million unique TCR beta sequences and roughly 280 Gb of sequence data. An earlier analysis of 450 to 750 of the donors used high-throughput TCR beta sequencing to judge whether each TCR beta V gene segment behaved as functional or pseudogenic. Among some 400 genotyped donors of the cohort, an average of around 240,000 unique TCR beta nucleotide sequences was sequenced per donor, of which about 19% were non-productive. In addition to the first cohort of roughly 700 subjects, a separate validation cohort of 100 to 150 different subjects was used. To predict cytomegalovirus infection status, the study brought together high-throughput TCR immunosequencing, statistical association of individual TCRs with disease status, and machine learning. Using immunosequencing, the study profiled T cell repertoires from approximately 700 subjects and related those repertoires to cytomegalovirus serostatus. In a later analysis, previously published TCR beta repertoires from about 640 donors were re-analyzed and high-resolution HLA genotyping was added so that TCR occurrence patterns could be studied. The aim of the study was to test whether cataloging public T cell receptors could identify signatures of past pathogen exposure. Typing coverage differed by locus: A, B, C, DRB1 and DQB1 were typed in roughly 629-630 donors, DQA1 in about 510, DPA1 in 600 to 610, and DPB1 in roughly 470. Every repertoire in the discovery cohort had been generated on one and the same sequencing platform. Donor age, sex, ethnicity and CMV serostatus were collected together with the repertoire data. In a later genetic analysis, genome-wide SNP genotypes for about 55% of the roughly 700 donors were used, and that subset was treated as a discovery cohort. Roughly 320 gigabases of sequencing data and around 80 million unique TCR sequences made up an early release that covered over 550 HLA-typed donors. About five DR-DQ haplotypes were treated as single units for association and clustering because of strong linkage in the cohort. Class I and class II HLA loci were covered by the typing at four-digit resolution. Among the roughly 390 genotyped donors, approximately 82% belonged to the genetic ancestry cluster associated with self-reported Caucasian donors. In the later analysis, no new phenotypic data were used to find candidate immune exposures; instead, reliance was placed on TCR beta sequences and their occurrence across donors.

What the study reported, not specific to this receptor: A cluster of highly shared sequence variants was judged likely to represent a technical artifact of the sequencing pipeline. Correlated functional status among segregating V segments might reflect linkage disequilibrium, but an unknown experimental factor could not be ruled out. A further reported finding was that TCR beta sequences accurately predicted the HLA-A and HLA-B alleles for most subjects in the first cohort. It was suggested by the authors that the approach could potentially be generalized to other disease states and immunological phenotypes. Because HLA typing was unavailable for some donors at each locus, only the typed subset was used in association tests. A later analysis found that most CMV-associated TCR beta chains appeared HLA-restricted, with HLA associations seemingly driven largely by CMV exposure. The study gave a list of roughly 150 TCR beta chains associated with cytomegalovirus. According to a later analysis, TCR association rates differed among HLA loci, with DRB1 alleles showing the most associated TCRs and HLA-C alleles showing the fewest. In a later analysis, 15,000 to 20,000 TCR beta sequences were associated with specific HLA alleles at a false discovery rate of 0.05. In a later analysis, HLA-associated TCR beta chains showed more clonal expansion and lower generation probabilities than non-associated chains that were equally common. Broadly in line with IMGT annotations, most TCR beta V segments showed up in productive rearrangements about 90% or about 30% of the time in an earlier analysis of 450 to 600 of the donors. A later genetic analysis associated a missense DCLRE1C variant with V-gene and J-gene trimming of TCR beta chains, and an independent cohort replicated the association. Strong co-occurrence of HLA alleles, especially DR and DQ, made assigning TCR associations to individual alleles difficult. This cohort had only TCR beta chains sequenced, and the lack of alpha or paired-chain data limited which features could be detected. The presence/absence analyses assumed that sequencing depth was roughly uniform across donors, and that assumption may not be true. Immune exposure information for the cohort was limited to CMV serostatus. In a later genetic analysis, fewer N-insertions in productive TCRs were reported among donors in an Asian-associated ancestry cluster than the roughly 640-donor mean. The 87-base-pair reads could not distinguish some IMGT-functional V segments, including TRBV6-2 and TRBV6-3, so those segments were excluded. In vitro tests confirmed that a few of the cytomegalovirus-associated TCR beta chains recognize cytomegalovirus antigens. Most TCR sequences were seen in very few donors, while some public TCRs were found in many individuals. In a later analysis, several top co-occurrence clusters were reported to appear linked to parvovirus B19, influenza, CMV and Epstein-Barr virus. The earlier analysis of fewer than 750 of the donors excluded some 15 rarely observed V segments, including chromosome 9 orphons, because counts were too low. The classifier was reported to diagnose cytomegalovirus status with high specificity and sensitivity in both the original and validation cohorts.

The cohort was made up of 666 healthy bone marrow donors. Cohort members were all nominally healthy when sampled, although unrecorded immune exposures were likely present. The donor tested CMV seronegative, placing the donor among the roughly 340 seronegative members of the cohort. Every donor gave a peripheral blood sample, and the peripheral blood mononuclear cells from that sample were used for TCR beta sequencing. Genomic DNA extraction from the blood cell samples was performed with the Qiagen DNeasy Blood Extraction Kit. Libraries came from the immunoSEQ multiplex PCR assay. The multiplex PCR relied on a mix of 60 forward primers for TCR Vbeta segments and 13 reverse primers for TCR Jbeta segments. The CDR3 region of rearranged TCR beta genes was amplified from genomic DNA by a multiplex PCR assay. The Illumina HiSeq System was used to sequence the amplified TCR beta libraries as 87-base-pair reads. On the study's bioinformatics: Across the 670 or so repertoires, a later analysis counted some 81 million unique TCR beta chains, roughly 11 million of which were shared by at least two donors. Raw reads were error-corrected and collapsed into unique sequences by a nearest-neighbor algorithm in which closely related sequences were merged to remove PCR and sequencing errors. CDR3 sequences were aligned to IMGT reference sequences to assign V, D and J gene segments. For a sequence to be retained, a match of at least six nucleotides was required to both a V gene segment and a J gene segment. A rearrangement was called productive if the CDR3 had no stop codons and remained in frame with V and J, and every other rearrangement was called non-productive. Following IMGT convention, CDR3 was defined as the stretch from the second conserved V-encoded cysteine up to the conserved J-encoded phenylalanine. The earlier analysis of roughly 590 of the donors excluded sequences that lacked an unambiguous match to a single V gene segment. In an earlier analysis of a few hundred of the donors, V segments were called functional above 56.7% productive rearrangements and were called segregating when the between-donor standard deviation exceeded 5%. To diagnose cytomegalovirus status from the catalog of TCR beta chain sequences, a statistical classification framework was built. In a later analysis, TCR nucleotide sequences were compared against IMGT/GENE-DB human TR gene sequences so that V and J genes could be assigned. Using the TCRdist pipeline, a later analysis assigned CDR3 sequences along with most-parsimonious VDJ recombination scenarios. In a later analysis, each TCR beta chain was defined by its CDR3 amino acid sequence together with its V-gene family, and reads without a unique V-gene family were excluded. To address suspected cross-contamination and a sequencing artifact, a later analysis removed 450 to 700 highly shared, low-generation-probability nucleotide sequences. For each public chain, a later analysis derived a clonal expansion index from normalized ranks of inferred template counts within each repertoire. In a later analysis, generation probabilities were computed with a VDJ recombination model fitted to out-of-frame rearrangements, and the resulting probabilities were checked against IGoR. A later analysis scored TCR-TCR, TCR-HLA and TCR-CMV co-occurrence with hypergeometric tests, applying a repertoire-size bias correction to TCR pairs. A later analysis estimated false discovery rates by permuting HLA or CMV assignments 20 times. In a later analysis, co-occurring TCRs were grouped with DBSCAN, and TCRdist sequence similarity was added when clustering was performed within HLA-allele-positive subsets. Repertoires with fewer than 30,000 or more than 120,000 public chains, plus five repertoires with anomalous nucleotide sharing, were excluded from co-occurrence clustering. TCRdb obtained this table from immuneACCESS and retained in-frame rearrangements with V and J assigned. These tables miss some clones; where compared with another copy, unresolved V genes account for less than half of the shortfall, and the remainder is unexplained. The DNA was the basis for D and trimming; V, J and clone size are from that table. The sample has roughly 150,000 clones on record, 75% to 80% of them singletons. Jointly, the top ten make up 0.5% to 0.85% of the sample.

CDR1 and CDR2 (ENHRY, SYGVKD) derive from the germline V gene. Including the terminal cysteine and phenylalanine, the CDR3 comprises 14 residues. Kept here is only the CDR3 DNA, which spans 42 bases and is read in frame from base 1. Deletion took 7 bases off V and 0 bases off J, with a span of 10 bases between the germline ends. Sequenced material: PBMCs. This sequence was found in a male donor in good health and CMV-seronegative. The rearrangement combines TRBV10-3 with TRBJ2-1; there is no confident call for the D gene. In nucleotides, the sequence is TGTGCCATCACAGGTGCCCTCTCCTACAATGAGCAGTTCTTC. It translates as CAITGALSYNEQFF.